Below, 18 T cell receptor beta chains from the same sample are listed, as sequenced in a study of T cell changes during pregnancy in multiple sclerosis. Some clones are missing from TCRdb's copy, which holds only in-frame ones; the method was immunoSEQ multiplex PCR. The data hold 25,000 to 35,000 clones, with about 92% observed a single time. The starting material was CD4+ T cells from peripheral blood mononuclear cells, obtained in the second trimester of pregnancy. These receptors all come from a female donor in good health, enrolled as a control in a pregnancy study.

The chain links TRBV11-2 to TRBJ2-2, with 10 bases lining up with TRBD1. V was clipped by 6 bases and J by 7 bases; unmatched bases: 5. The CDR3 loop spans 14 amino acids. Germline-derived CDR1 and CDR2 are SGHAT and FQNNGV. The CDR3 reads CASSLDRGFGELFF. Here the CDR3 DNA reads TGTGCCAGCAGTTTGGACAGGGGGTTCGGGGAGCTGTTTTTT.

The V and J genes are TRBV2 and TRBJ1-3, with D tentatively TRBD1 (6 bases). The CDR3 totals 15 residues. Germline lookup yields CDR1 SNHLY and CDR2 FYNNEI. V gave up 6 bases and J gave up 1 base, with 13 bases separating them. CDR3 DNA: TGTGCCAGCAGAAGACAGGTCGGGTCTGGAAACACCATATATTTT. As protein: CASRRQVGSGNTIYF.

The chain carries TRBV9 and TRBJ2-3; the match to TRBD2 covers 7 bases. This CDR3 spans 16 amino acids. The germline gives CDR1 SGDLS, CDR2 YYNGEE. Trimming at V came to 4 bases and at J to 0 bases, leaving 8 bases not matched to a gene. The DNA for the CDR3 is TGTGCCAGCAGCCCCCGGGGGGACCCTAGCACAGATACGCAGTATTTT. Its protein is CASSPRGDPSTDTQYF.

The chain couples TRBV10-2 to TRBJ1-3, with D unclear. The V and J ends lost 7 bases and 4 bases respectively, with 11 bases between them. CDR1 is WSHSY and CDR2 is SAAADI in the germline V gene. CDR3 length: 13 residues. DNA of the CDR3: TGCGCCAGCAACGATCTCCAGGGAAACACCATATATTTT. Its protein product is CASNDLQGNTIYF.

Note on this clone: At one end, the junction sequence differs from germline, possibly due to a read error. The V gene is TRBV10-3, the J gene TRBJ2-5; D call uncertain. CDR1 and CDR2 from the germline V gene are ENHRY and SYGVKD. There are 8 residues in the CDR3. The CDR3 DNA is TGTGCCATCACCCGCCGGGACTTC. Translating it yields CAITRRDF.

This chain's CDR3 is CASSSPTGSSYEQYF. CDR3 nucleotide sequence: TGTGCCAGCAGCTCGCCGACAGGAAGCTCCTACGAGCAGTACTTC. The J gene is TRBJ2-7, the V gene TRBV7-2, with D tentatively TRBD1 (6 bases). V lost 4 bases and J lost 0, with 13 bases in between. CDR3 length equals 15 residues. Germline values: CDR1 SGHTA, CDR2 FQGNSA.

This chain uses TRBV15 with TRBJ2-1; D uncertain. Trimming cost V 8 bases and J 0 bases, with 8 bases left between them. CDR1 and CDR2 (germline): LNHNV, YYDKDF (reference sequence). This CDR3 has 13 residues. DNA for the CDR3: TGTGCCACCGGGCCGCCCTCCTACAATGAGCAGTTCTTC. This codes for CATGPPSYNEQFF.

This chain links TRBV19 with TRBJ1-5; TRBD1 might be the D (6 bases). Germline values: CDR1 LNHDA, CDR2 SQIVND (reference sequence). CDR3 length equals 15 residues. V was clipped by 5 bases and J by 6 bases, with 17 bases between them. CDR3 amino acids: CASSPSGGAAQPQHF. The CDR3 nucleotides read TGTGCCAGTAGTCCCTCGGGGGGGGCGGCTCAGCCCCAGCATTTT.

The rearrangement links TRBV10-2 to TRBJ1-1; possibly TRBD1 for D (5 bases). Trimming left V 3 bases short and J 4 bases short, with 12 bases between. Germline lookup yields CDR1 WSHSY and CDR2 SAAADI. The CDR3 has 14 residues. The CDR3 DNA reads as TGCGCCAGCAGTGATCGGGGGAGTCGCACTGAAGCTTTCTTT. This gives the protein CASSDRGSRTEAFF.

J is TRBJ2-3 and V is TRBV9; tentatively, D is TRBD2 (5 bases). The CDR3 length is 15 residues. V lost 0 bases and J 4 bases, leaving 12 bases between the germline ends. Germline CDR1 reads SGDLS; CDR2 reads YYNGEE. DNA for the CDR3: TGTGCCAGCAGCGTAGAGATTAGCGTGGCAGATACGCAGTATTTT. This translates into CASSVEISVADTQYF.

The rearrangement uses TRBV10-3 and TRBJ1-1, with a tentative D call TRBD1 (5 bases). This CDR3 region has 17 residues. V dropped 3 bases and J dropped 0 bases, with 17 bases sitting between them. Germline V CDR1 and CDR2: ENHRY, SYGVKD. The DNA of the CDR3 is TGTGCCATCAGTGACGGAACGGACAATCCAATGAACACTGAAGCTTTCTTT. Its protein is CAISDGTDNPMNTEAFF.

For the CDR3, the DNA is TGCGCCAGCAGCGATCTAGCGGGAACCAATGAGCAGTTCTTC. Translation: CASSDLAGTNEQFF. The V call is TRBV5-1, the J call TRBJ2-1; 9 nucleotides line up with TRBD2. Germline V gives CDR1 SGHRS, CDR2 YFSETQ. V dropped 4 bases and J dropped 6; count of bases not matched to a gene: 5. The CDR3 is 14 amino acids.

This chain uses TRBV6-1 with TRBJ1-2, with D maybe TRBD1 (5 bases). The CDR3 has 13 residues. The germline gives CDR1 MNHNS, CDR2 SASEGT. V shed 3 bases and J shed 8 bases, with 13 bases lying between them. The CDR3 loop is CASSDPRVGGYTF. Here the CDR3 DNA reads TGTGCCAGCAGTGACCCCAGGGTAGGAGGCTACACCTTC.

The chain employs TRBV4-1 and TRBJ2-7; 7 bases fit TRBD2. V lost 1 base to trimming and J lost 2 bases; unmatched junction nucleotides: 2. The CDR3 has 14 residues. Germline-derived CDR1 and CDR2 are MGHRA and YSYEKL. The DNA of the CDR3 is TGCGCCAGCAGCCAAGGGGAGGGAACCTACGAGCAGTACTTC. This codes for CASSQGEGTYEQYF.

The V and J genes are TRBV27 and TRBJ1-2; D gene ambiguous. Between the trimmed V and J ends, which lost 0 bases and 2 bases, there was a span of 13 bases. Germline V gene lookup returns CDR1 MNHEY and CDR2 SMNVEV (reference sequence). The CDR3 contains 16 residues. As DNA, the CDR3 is TGTGCCAGCAGTTTATCGGCTGGCGGGCAGAACTATGGCTACACCTTC. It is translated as CASSLSAGGQNYGYTF.

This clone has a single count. This CDR3 reads CASSPPTGQLKTEAFF. DNA of the CDR3: TGTGCCAGCTCACCACCGACAGGCCAGCTAAAGACTGAAGCTTTCTTT. The rearrangement uses TRBV18 and TRBJ1-1, with D possibly matching TRBD1 (6 bases). The CDR3 runs 16 residues. CDR1 and CDR2 (germline): KGHSH, LQKENI. V gave up 0 bases and J gave up 5 bases, with 16 bases separating them.

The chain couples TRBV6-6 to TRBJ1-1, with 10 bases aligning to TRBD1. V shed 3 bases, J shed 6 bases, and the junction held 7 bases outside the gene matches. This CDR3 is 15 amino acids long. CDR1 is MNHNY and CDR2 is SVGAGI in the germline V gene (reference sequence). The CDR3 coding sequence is TGTGCCAGCAGTTATGGACAGGGGGTGAAAGCTGAAGCTTTCTTT. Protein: CASSYGQGVKAEAFF.

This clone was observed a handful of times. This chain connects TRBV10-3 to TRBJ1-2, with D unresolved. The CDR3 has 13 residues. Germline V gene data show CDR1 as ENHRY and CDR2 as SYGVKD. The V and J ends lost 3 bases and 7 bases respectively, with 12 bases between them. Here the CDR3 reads CAISDSGKGGYTF. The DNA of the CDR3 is TGTGCCATCAGTGATTCCGGGAAGGGTGGCTACACCTTC.